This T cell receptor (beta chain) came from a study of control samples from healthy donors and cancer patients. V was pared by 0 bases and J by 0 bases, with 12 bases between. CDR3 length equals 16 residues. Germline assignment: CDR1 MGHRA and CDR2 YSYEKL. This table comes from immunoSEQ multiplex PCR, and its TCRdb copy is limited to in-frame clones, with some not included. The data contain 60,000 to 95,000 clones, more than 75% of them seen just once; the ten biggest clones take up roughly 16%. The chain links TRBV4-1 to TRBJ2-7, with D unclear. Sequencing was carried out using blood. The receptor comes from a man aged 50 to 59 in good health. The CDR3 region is CASSQDLVFSSYEQYF. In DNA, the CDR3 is TGCGCCAGCAGCCAAGATCTTGTATTTAGCTCCTACGAGCAGTACTTC.